This entry concerns a single T cell receptor beta chain. Its antigen is undetermined. This sample is part of a study of cytomegalovirus exposure and HLA in healthy donors. This CDR3 has 16 residues. Germline V gene data show CDR1 as MNHNY and CDR2 as SVGAGI (reference sequence). The V and J ends lost 2 bases and 7 bases, in that order; junction bases with no gene match: 11. The PCR was carried out with 60 Vbeta primers and 13 Jbeta primers. Profiling relied on immunoSEQ multiplex PCR, and the TCRdb table lists in-frame clones only, not all of them. The table includes approximately 40,000 clones, 80% to 90% detected once. Findings and limits, study-wide: It was reported that the classifier diagnosed cytomegalovirus status with high specificity and sensitivity in both the original and validation cohorts.

The chain couples TRBV6-6 to TRBJ2-1; 7 nucleotides agree with TRBD1. The material sequenced was PBMCs. This receptor was obtained from a woman aged 40 to 50 in good health and CMV-seronegative. CDR3: CASSYGPRQGDNEQFF. CDR3 bases: TGTGCCAGCAGTTACGGGCCCAGACAGGGCGATAATGAGCAGTTCTTC.